A selection of T cell receptor beta chains follows, all from one sample in a study of regulatory T cells in long-lasting Graves disease. TCRdb ran MiXCR on the multiplex PCR reads and lists one entry per CDR3 protein. This table holds about half a million distinct CDR3 sequences, approximately 12% found once. The same sample was also used in a study of T cells in Graves' hyperthyroidism and ophthalmopathy.

Sequences were derived from peripheral blood mononuclear cells (PBMCs), sampled at new diagnosis, from a patient treated with antithyroid drugs. The receptors come from a woman in her twenties or thirties with Graves disease. Both conserved end residues are part of each CDR3. A D gene is named only where the DNA matches it firmly. Not every row has a clone size; where given, it reads once, few, many or a size class.

j_call: TRBJ2-7; clone_size: many; v_call: TRBV10-3; d_call: NA; cdr3_nt: TGTGCCATCGGGGGAGCTTTGCGGGGCTCCTACGAGCAGTACTTC; cdr3_aa: CAIGGALRGSYEQYF
j_call: TRBJ2-7; clone_size: few; v_call: TRBV5-5; d_call: NA; cdr3_nt: TGTGCCAGCAGCAAAAACGCCCAGGTTGAGGGGCGGCCCTACGAGCAGTACTTC; cdr3_aa: CASSKNAQVEGRPYEQYF
j_call: TRBJ1-5; clone_size: many; v_call: TRBV19; d_call: NA; cdr3_nt: TGTGCCAGTAGTAGGGACGGAAACAATCAGCCCCAGCATTTT; cdr3_aa: CASSRDGNNQPQHF
j_call: TRBJ2-3; clone_size: many; v_call: TRBV20-1; d_call: NA; cdr3_nt: TGCAGTGCTAGAGGGCTAGCGATCACAGATACGCAGTATTTT; cdr3_aa: CSARGLAITDTQYF
j_call: TRBJ1-5; clone_size: NA; v_call: TRBV12-3/TRBV12-4; d_call: NA; cdr3_nt: TGTGCCAGCAGGGATACTAGCAATCAGCCCCAGCATTTT; cdr3_aa: CASRDTSNQPQHF
j_call: TRBJ2-5; clone_size: few; v_call: TRBV5-1; d_call: TRBD2; cdr3_nt: TGCGCCAGCAGCGTCAGCGGGAGTCCCGAGACCCAGTACTTC; cdr3_aa: CASSVSGSPETQYF
j_call: TRBJ2-7; clone_size: many; v_call: TRBV2; d_call: TRBD2; cdr3_nt: TGTGCCAGTGAGGCGGAGACTAGCGGGCGCTTCTCCTACGAGCAGTACTTC; cdr3_aa: CASEAETSGRFSYEQYF
j_call: TRBJ2-5; clone_size: many; v_call: TRBV2; d_call: NA; cdr3_nt: TGTGCCAGCAGTCAGGACGAGGGGTGGGAGACCCAGTACTTC; cdr3_aa: CASSQDEGWETQYF
j_call: TRBJ1-5; clone_size: many; v_call: TRBV28; d_call: NA; cdr3_nt: TGTGCCAGCAGTTTGATTATAGGGTTATCTGGTGGCCGGGGCAATCAGCCCCAGCATTTT; cdr3_aa: CASSLIIGLSGGRGNQPQHF
j_call: TRBJ1-2; clone_size: many; v_call: TRBV2; d_call: NA; cdr3_nt: TGTGCCAGCAAACCAACTCTTCAGGGATTCCGCTTTTTGAATGGCTACACCTTC; cdr3_aa: CASKPTLQGFRFLNGYTF
j_call: TRBJ2-3; clone_size: many; v_call: TRBV7-9; d_call: NA; cdr3_nt: TGTGCCAGCAGCCTGTCGGGCTCTCGAGATACGCAGTATTTT; cdr3_aa: CASSLSGSRDTQYF
j_call: TRBJ1-6; clone_size: many; v_call: TRBV20-1; d_call: TRBD1; cdr3_nt: TGCAGTGCTTCCCGACAGGGCCCTAATTCACCCCTCCACTTT; cdr3_aa: CSASRQGPNSPLHF
j_call: TRBJ2-7; clone_size: NA; v_call: TRBV10-2; d_call: NA; cdr3_nt: TGCGCCAGCAGTGAGTCGGGGGGGGCTGGCGAGCAGTACTTC; cdr3_aa: CASSESGGAGEQYF
j_call: TRBJ2-1; clone_size: many; v_call: TRBV2; d_call: TRBD2; cdr3_nt: TGTGCCAGCAGCGGGGGGGAACTAGCGGGGTACAATGAGCAGTTCTTC; cdr3_aa: CASSGGELAGYNEQFF
j_call: TRBJ1-1; clone_size: many; v_call: TRBV3-1; d_call: NA; cdr3_nt: TGTGCCAGCAGCCACTCCGACGGGGCTTTCTTT; cdr3_aa: CASSHSDGAFF
j_call: TRBJ1-2; clone_size: few; v_call: TRBV5-6; d_call: NA; cdr3_nt: TGTGCCAGCAGCTTCCGGACCGGGGACTATGGCTACACCTTC; cdr3_aa: CASSFRTGDYGYTF
j_call: TRBJ1-2; clone_size: many; v_call: TRBV6-1; d_call: NA; cdr3_nt: TGTGCCACCTCACCGGGGGGCTATGGCTACACCTTC; cdr3_aa: CATSPGGYGYTF
j_call: TRBJ2-3; clone_size: few; v_call: TRBV9; d_call: TRBD1; cdr3_nt: TGTGCCAGCAGCGCGCCGACAGGGGAAGATACGCAGTATTTT; cdr3_aa: CASSAPTGEDTQYF
j_call: TRBJ2-3; clone_size: many; v_call: TRBV4-2; d_call: TRBD2; cdr3_nt: TGTGCCAGCAGCACCGGGACTACGCTTTCAGATACGCAGTATTTT; cdr3_aa: CASSTGTTLSDTQYF
j_call: TRBJ2-5; clone_size: NA; v_call: TRBV14; d_call: NA; cdr3_nt: TGTGCCAGCAGCCAAGGAATAGCGATGTACCAAGAGACCCAGTACTTC; cdr3_aa: CASSQGIAMYQETQYF
j_call: TRBJ1-1; clone_size: many; v_call: TRBV11-3; d_call: NA; cdr3_nt: TGTGCCACAAACCGATTAGTATCGGATTTGAACACTGAAGCTTTCTTT; cdr3_aa: CATNRLVSDLNTEAFF
j_call: TRBJ2-3; clone_size: many; v_call: TRBV29-1; d_call: TRBD2; cdr3_nt: TGCAGCGTTTCAACTAGCGGGTCTTGGGATACGCAGTATTTT; cdr3_aa: CSVSTSGSWDTQYF
j_call: TRBJ2-1; clone_size: many; v_call: TRBV11-3; d_call: NA; cdr3_nt: TGTGCCAGCAGCCCCGCTATTTGGGGGGCCCCCTACAATGAGCAGTTCTTC; cdr3_aa: CASSPAIWGAPYNEQFF
j_call: TRBJ2-5; clone_size: many; v_call: TRBV2; d_call: NA; cdr3_nt: TGTGCCAGCAGTGGGGCAGGGGCTGGAGAGACCCAGTACTTC; cdr3_aa: CASSGAGAGETQYF
j_call: TRBJ2-5; clone_size: many; v_call: TRBV19; d_call: NA; cdr3_nt: TGTGCCAGTAGTCTACAGGTTCTAGAGACCCAGTACTTC; cdr3_aa: CASSLQVLETQYF
j_call: TRBJ2-7; clone_size: many; v_call: TRBV18; d_call: NA; cdr3_nt: TGTGCCAGCTCACCAGGGGGAGAGGGATCAGGGGCCTACGAGCAGTACTTC; cdr3_aa: CASSPGGEGSGAYEQYF
j_call: TRBJ2-5; clone_size: many; v_call: TRBV6-9; d_call: NA; cdr3_nt: TGTGCCAGCAGTTACTCAGGACAGAGCAACCAAGAGACCCAGTACTTC; cdr3_aa: CASSYSGQSNQETQYF
j_call: TRBJ2-3; clone_size: many; v_call: TRBV5-1; d_call: NA; cdr3_nt: TGCGCCAGCAGCTTGAGCAGGGGAGATACGCAGTATTTT; cdr3_aa: CASSLSRGDTQYF
j_call: TRBJ1-1; clone_size: few; v_call: TRBV6-1; d_call: NA; cdr3_nt: TGTGCCAGCAGCGCAGGGAGCTTGGGTACTGAAGCTTTCTTT; cdr3_aa: CASSAGSLGTEAFF
j_call: TRBJ1-3; clone_size: few; v_call: TRBV7-2; d_call: TRBD1; cdr3_nt: TGTGCCAGCAGCCCTCAGGGACAGAGCTCTGGAAACACCATATATTTT; cdr3_aa: CASSPQGQSSGNTIYF
j_call: TRBJ2-6; clone_size: many; v_call: TRBV13; d_call: TRBD1; cdr3_nt: TGTGCCAGCAGCTTAGGGAGGGACAGGCTGAAAACTGGGGCCAACGTCCTGACTTTC; cdr3_aa: CASSLGRDRLKTGANVLTF
j_call: TRBJ2-3; clone_size: NA; v_call: TRBV15; d_call: TRBD2; cdr3_nt: TGTGCCACCAGCAGGGGACTAGCCCCAGATACGCAGTATTTT; cdr3_aa: CATSRGLAPDTQYF
j_call: TRBJ1-4; clone_size: many; v_call: TRBV2; d_call: NA; cdr3_nt: TGTGCCAGCAGTGACAGAAGCCCTGCAACTAATGAAAAACTGTTTTTT; cdr3_aa: CASSDRSPATNEKLFF
j_call: TRBJ1-1; clone_size: many; v_call: TRBV7-9; d_call: NA; cdr3_nt: TGTGCCAGCAGGGGGGATAGAACTGAAGCTTTCTTT; cdr3_aa: CASRGDRTEAFF
j_call: TRBJ2-7; clone_size: few; v_call: TRBV7-7; d_call: NA; cdr3_nt: TGCGCCAGCAGCTTGGATCGCGGGAACGAGCAGTACTTC; cdr3_aa: CASSLDRGNEQYF
j_call: TRBJ1-3; clone_size: many; v_call: TRBV3-1; d_call: NA; cdr3_nt: TGTGCCAGCACGACAGATTATATAAACACCATATATTTT; cdr3_aa: CASTTDYINTIYF
j_call: TRBJ1-2; clone_size: many; v_call: TRBV10-3; d_call: NA; cdr3_nt: TGTGCCATCAGTATCCTTGACACCCTCCCCTATGGCTACACCTTC; cdr3_aa: CAISILDTLPYGYTF
j_call: TRBJ2-1; clone_size: many; v_call: TRBV7-2; d_call: NA; cdr3_nt: TGTGCCAGCAGCTTAGGTGGGAGGACCTACAATGAGCAGTTCTTC; cdr3_aa: CASSLGGRTYNEQFF
j_call: TRBJ2-1; clone_size: few; v_call: TRBV3-1; d_call: NA; cdr3_nt: TGTGCCAGCAGCCGCGGTTTGTCGTTCTACAATGAGCAGTTCTTC; cdr3_aa: CASSRGLSFYNEQFF
j_call: TRBJ2-5; clone_size: NA; v_call: TRBV11-2; d_call: TRBD1; cdr3_nt: TGTGCCAGCAGCCAAGGGACGGGACAGGGAAGAGAGACCCAGTACTTC; cdr3_aa: CASSQGTGQGRETQYF
j_call: TRBJ2-1; clone_size: many; v_call: TRBV27; d_call: TRBD2; cdr3_nt: TGTGCCAGCAGTCCTACCCCTACGGGAGGTGCCCACAATGAGCAGTTCTTC; cdr3_aa: CASSPTPTGGAHNEQFF
j_call: TRBJ1-2; clone_size: many; v_call: TRBV7-9; d_call: TRBD1; cdr3_nt: TGTGCCAGCAGCTCGGGGACAGCCTCTTTCTATGGCTACACCTTC; cdr3_aa: CASSSGTASFYGYTF
j_call: TRBJ1-1; clone_size: many; v_call: TRBV19; d_call: NA; cdr3_nt: TGTGCCAGTAGTTCTTGGGGAGGCGCAGAAGCTTTCTTT; cdr3_aa: CASSSWGGAEAFF
j_call: TRBJ2-2; clone_size: NA; v_call: TRBV9; d_call: NA; cdr3_nt: TGTGCCAGCAGCACCCCGGTCAGGGGAAGCGACACCGGGGAGCTGTTTTTT; cdr3_aa: CASSTPVRGSDTGELFF
j_call: TRBJ2-1; clone_size: many; v_call: TRBV7-2; d_call: NA; cdr3_nt: TGTGCCAGCAGCTTAGACCGGACAGTCTCCTACAATGAGCAGTTCTTC; cdr3_aa: CASSLDRTVSYNEQFF
j_call: TRBJ1-3; clone_size: NA; v_call: TRBV15; d_call: NA; cdr3_nt: TGTGCCACCAGCAGAGAACACCTACTTTTTACCGGAAACACCATATATTTT; cdr3_aa: CATSREHLLFTGNTIYF
j_call: TRBJ2-1; clone_size: NA; v_call: TRBV2; d_call: NA; cdr3_nt: TGTGCCAGCACAGGATTTAGTGAGCAGTTCTTC; cdr3_aa: CASTGFSEQFF
j_call: TRBJ2-5; clone_size: many; v_call: TRBV7-9; d_call: NA; cdr3_nt: TGTGCCAGCAGCTTAGACCCACCTGGTCGGCGAGAGACCCAGTACTTC; cdr3_aa: CASSLDPPGRRETQYF
j_call: TRBJ2-1; clone_size: few; v_call: TRBV19; d_call: TRBD2; cdr3_nt: TGTGCCACCCGGGGGGGGGGGAGCTCCTACAATGAGCAGTTCTTC; cdr3_aa: CATRGGGSSYNEQFF